The present TCR beta chain was sequenced within a study of neurological immune-mediated disorders. Germline CDR1 is DFQATT and CDR2 is SNEGSKA (reference sequence). Trimming stripped 5 bases from V and 8 bases from J, with 15 bases between. The CDR3 covers 12 residues. This clonotype has ten or more counts. Via MiXCR, TCRdb re-called the 5' RACE reads, giving one row per CDR3 protein. The repertoire holds over 60,000 distinct CDR3 sequences, with 5% to 6% as singletons. The rearrangement joins TRBV20-1 to TRBJ1-2, with D perhaps TRBD1 (5 bases). The TCR was taken from a woman aged 30 to 39 with multiple sclerosis. Material: PBMCs. CDR3 nucleotides: TGCAGTGCTCAGCCCCGGGACGTGGGCTACACCTTC. Residues: CSAQPRDVGYTF.